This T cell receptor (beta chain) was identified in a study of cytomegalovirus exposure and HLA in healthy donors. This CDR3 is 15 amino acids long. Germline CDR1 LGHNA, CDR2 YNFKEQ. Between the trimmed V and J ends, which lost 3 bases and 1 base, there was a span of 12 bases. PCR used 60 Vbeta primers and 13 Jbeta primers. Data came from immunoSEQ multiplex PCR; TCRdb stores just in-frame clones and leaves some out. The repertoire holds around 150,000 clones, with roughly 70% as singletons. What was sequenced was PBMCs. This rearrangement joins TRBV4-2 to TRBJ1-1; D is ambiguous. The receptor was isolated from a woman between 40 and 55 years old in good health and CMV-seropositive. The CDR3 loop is CASSQPGYKNTEAFF. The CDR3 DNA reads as TGTGCCAGCAGCCAGCCGGGTTACAAGAACACTGAAGCTTTCTTT.